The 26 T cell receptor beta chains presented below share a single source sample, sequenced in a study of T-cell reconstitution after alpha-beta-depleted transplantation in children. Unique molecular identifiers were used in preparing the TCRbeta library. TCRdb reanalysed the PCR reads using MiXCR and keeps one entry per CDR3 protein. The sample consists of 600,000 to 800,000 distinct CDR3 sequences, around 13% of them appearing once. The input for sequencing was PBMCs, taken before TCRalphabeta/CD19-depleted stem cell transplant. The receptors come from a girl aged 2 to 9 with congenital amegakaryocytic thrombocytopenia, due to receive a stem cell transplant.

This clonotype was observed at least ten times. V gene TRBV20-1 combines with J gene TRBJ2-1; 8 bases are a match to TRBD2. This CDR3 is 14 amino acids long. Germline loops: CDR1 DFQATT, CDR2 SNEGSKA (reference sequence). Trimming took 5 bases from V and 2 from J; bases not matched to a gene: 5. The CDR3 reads CSALPGGPYNEQFF. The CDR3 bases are TGCAGTGCTCTGCCGGGAGGGCCCTACAATGAGCAGTTCTTC.

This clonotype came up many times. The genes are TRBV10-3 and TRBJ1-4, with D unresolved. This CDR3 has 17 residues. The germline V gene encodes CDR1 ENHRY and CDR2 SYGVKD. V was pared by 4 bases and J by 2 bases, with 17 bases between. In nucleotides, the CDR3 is TGTGCCATCAGTGGGGCCCGACTTGGACGTACTAATGAAAAACTGTTTTTT. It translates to CAISGARLGRTNEKLFF.

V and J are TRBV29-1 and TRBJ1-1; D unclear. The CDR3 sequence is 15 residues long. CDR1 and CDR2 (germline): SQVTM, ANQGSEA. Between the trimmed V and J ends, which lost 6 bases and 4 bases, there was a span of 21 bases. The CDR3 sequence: CSVAPNPWGTTEAFF. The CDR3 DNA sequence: TGCAGCGTCGCACCTAACCCTTGGGGAACCACTGAAGCTTTCTTT.

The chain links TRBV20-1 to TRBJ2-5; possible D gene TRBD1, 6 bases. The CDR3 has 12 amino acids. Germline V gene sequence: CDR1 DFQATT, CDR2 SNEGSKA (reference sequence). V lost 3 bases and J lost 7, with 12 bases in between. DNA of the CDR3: TGCAGTGCTAGGGGGACATCGGGGACCCAGTACTTC. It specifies CSARGTSGTQYF.

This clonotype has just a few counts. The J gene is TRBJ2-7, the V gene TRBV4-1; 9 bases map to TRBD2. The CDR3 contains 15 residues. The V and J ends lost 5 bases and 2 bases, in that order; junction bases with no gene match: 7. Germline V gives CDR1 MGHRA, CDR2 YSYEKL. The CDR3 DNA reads TGCGCCAGCAGCACCCGACTAGCGGATGCCTACGAGCAGTACTTC. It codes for CASSTRLADAYEQYF.

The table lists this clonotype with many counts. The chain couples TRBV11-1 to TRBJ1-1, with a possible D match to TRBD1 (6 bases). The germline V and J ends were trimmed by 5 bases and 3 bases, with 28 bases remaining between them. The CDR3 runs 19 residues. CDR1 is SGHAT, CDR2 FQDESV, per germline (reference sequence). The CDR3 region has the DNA TGTGCCAGCAGCACACAGGGAGGGTTTTCGACTAAGGAGGACACTGAAGCTTTCTTT. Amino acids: CASSTQGGFSTKEDTEAFF.

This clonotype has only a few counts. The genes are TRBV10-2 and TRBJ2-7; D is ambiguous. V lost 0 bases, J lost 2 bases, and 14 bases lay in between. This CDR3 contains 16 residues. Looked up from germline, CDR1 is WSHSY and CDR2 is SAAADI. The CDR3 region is CASSESSVYPTYEQYF. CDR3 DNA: TGCGCCAGCAGTGAGTCATCCGTCTACCCCACCTACGAGCAGTACTTC.

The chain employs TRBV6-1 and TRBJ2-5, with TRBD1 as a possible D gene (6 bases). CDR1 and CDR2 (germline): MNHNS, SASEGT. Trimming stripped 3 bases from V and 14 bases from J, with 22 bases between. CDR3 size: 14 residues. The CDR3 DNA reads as TGTGCCAGCAGTGAGGGTTACGGGACACCCACACCCTACTTC. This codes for CASSEGYGTPTPYF.

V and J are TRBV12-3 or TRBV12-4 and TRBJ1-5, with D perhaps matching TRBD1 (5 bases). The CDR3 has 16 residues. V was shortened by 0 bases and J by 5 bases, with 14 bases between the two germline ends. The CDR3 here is CASSLARIGEDQPQHF. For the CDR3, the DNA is TGTGCCAGCAGTTTAGCGCGTATAGGGGAAGATCAGCCCCAGCATTTT.

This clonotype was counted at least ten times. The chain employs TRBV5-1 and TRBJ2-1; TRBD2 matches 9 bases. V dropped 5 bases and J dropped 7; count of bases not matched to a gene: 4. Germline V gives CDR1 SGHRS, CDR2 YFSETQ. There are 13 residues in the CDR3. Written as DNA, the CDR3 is TGCGCCAGCAGGCTAGCGGGATCAAATGAGCAGTTCTTC. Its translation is CASRLAGSNEQFF.

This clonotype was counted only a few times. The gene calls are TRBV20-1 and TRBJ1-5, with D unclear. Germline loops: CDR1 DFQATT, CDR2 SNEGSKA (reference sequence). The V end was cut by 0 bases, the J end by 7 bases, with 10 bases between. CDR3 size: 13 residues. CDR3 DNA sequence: TGCAGTGCTAGAGATCTAGGGAACCAGCCCCAGCATTTT. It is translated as CSARDLGNQPQHF.

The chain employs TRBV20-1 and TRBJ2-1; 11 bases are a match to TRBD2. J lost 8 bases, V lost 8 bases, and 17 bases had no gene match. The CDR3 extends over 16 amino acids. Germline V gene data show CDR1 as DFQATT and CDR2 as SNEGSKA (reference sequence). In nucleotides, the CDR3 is TGCAGTCTACGGGGGTTCCTAGCGGGAGGCATGTATGAGCAGTTCTTC. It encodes CSLRGFLAGGMYEQFF.

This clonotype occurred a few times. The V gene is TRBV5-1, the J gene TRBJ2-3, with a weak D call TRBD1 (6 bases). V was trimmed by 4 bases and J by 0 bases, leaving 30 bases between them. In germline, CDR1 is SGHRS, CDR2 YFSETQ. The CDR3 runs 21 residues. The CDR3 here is CASSVNQRRAAQGTSTDTQYF. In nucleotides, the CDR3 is TGCGCCAGCAGCGTCAATCAACGGCGGGCCGCACAGGGAACGAGCACAGATACGCAGTATTTT. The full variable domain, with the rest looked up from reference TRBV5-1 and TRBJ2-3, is KAGVTQTPRYLIKTRGQQVTLSCSPISGHRSVSWYQQTPGQGLQFLFEYFSETQRNKGNFPGRFSGRQFSNSRSEMNVSTLELGDSALYLCASSVNQRRAAQGTSTDTQYFGPGTRLTVL.

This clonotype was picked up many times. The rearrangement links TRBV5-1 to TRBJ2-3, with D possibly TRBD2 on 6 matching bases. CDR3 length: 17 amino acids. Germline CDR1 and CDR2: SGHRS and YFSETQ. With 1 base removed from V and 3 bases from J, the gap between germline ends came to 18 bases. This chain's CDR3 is CASSLITGGSRTDTQYF. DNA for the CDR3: TGCGCCAGCAGCTTGATAACTGGGGGGAGCAGGACAGATACGCAGTATTTT. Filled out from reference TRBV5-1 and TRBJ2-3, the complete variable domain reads KAGVTQTPRYLIKTRGQQVTLSCSPISGHRSVSWYQQTPGQGLQFLFEYFSETQRNKGNFPGRFSGRQFSNSRSEMNVSTLELGDSALYLCASSLITGGSRTDTQYFGPGTRLTVL.

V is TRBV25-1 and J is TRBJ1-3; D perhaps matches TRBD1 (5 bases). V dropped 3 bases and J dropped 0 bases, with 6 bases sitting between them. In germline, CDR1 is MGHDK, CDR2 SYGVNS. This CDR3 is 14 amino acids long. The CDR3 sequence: CASSDRASGNTIYF. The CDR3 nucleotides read TGTGCCAGCAGTGACAGGGCCTCTGGAAACACCATATATTTT.

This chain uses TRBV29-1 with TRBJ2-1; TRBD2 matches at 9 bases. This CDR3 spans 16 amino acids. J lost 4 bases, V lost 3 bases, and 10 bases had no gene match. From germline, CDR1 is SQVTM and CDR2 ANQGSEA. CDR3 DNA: TGCAGCGTTGAGGGTGGGGTGACTAGCGGTTACAATGAGCAGTTCTTC. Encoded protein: CSVEGGVTSGYNEQFF.

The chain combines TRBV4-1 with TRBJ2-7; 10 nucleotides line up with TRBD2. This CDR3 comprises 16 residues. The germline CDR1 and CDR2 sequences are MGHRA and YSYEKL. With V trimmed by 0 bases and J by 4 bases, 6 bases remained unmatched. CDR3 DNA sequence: TGCGCCAGCAGCCAAGAAGGTTCTAGCGGGGGATACGAGCAGTACTTC. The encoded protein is CASSQEGSSGGYEQYF.

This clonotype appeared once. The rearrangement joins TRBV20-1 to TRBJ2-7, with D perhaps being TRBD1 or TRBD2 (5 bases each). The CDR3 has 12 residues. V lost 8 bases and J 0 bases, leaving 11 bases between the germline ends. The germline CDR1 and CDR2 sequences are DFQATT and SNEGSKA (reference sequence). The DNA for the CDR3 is TGCAGTATCACGGGGCTCTCCTACGAGCAGTACTTC. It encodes CSITGLSYEQYF.

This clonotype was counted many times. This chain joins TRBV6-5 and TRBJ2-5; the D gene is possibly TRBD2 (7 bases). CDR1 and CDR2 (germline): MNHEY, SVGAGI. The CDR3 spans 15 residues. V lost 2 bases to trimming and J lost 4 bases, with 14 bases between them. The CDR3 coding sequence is TGTGCCAGCAGTTACAGTGGGGGCGGGGGAGAGACCCAGTACTTC. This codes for CASSYSGGGGETQYF.

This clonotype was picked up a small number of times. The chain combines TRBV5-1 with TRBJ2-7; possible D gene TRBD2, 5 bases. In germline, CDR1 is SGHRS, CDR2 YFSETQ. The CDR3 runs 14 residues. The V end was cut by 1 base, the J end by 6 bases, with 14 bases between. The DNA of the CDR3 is TGCGCCAGCAGCTTGTACGGGGAACGTCGCGAGCAGTACTTC. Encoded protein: CASSLYGERREQYF. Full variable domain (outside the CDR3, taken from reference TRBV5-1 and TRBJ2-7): KAGVTQTPRYLIKTRGQQVTLSCSPISGHRSVSWYQQTPGQGLQFLFEYFSETQRNKGNFPGRFSGRQFSNSRSEMNVSTLELGDSALYLCASSLYGERREQYFGPGTRLTVT.

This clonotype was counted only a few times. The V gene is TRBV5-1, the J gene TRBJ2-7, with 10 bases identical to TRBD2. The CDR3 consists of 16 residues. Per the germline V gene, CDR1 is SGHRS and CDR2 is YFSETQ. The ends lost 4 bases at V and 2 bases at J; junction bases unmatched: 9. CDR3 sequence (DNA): TGCGCCAGCAGCCGGACCGGGACTAGCGCAACCTACGAGCAGTACTTC. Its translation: CASSRTGTSATYEQYF. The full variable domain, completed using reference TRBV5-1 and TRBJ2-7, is KAGVTQTPRYLIKTRGQQVTLSCSPISGHRSVSWYQQTPGQGLQFLFEYFSETQRNKGNFPGRFSGRQFSNSRSEMNVSTLELGDSALYLCASSRTGTSATYEQYFGPGTRLTVT.

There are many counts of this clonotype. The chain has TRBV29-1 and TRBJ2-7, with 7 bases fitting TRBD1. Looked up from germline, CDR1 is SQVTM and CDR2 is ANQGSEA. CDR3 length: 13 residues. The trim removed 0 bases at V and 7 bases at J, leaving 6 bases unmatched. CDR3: CSVEDERGREQYF. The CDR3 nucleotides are TGCAGCGTTGAAGATGAGAGGGGGCGGGAGCAGTACTTC.

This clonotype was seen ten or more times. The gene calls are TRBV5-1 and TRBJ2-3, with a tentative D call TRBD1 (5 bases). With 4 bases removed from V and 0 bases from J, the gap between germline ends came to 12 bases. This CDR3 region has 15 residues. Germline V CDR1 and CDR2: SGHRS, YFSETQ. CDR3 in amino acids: CASSITGSSTDTQYF. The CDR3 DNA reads TGCGCCAGCAGCATTACAGGTTCTAGCACAGATACGCAGTATTTT.

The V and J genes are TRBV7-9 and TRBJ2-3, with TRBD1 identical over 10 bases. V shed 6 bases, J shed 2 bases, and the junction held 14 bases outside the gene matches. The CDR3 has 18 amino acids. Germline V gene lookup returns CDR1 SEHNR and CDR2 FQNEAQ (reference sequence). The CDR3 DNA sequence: TGTGCCAGCAGTCTTACCTTACTGGGACAGGGGAACACAGATACGCAGTATTTT. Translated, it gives CASSLTLLGQGNTDTQYF.

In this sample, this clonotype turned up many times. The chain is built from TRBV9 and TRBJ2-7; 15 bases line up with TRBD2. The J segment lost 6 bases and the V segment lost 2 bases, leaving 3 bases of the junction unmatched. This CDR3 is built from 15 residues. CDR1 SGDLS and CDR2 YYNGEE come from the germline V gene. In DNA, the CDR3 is TGTGCCAGCAGCGTGGGACTAGCGGGAGGATCCGAGCAGTACTTC. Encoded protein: CASSVGLAGGSEQYF.

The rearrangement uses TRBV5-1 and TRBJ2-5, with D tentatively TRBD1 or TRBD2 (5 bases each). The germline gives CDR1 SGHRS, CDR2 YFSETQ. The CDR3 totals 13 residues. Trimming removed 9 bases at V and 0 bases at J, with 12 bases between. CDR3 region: CATSRGYQETQYF. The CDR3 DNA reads TGCGCCACCTCCCGGGGCTACCAAGAGACCCAGTACTTC.